This entry concerns a single TCR beta chain. The entry originates in a study of T cell changes during pregnancy in multiple sclerosis. Clones were sequenced by immunoSEQ multiplex PCR, and TCRdb holds only the in-frame ones, with some missing. The sample includes about 36,000 clones, over 80% of them seen just once. CDR1 is SNHLY, CDR2 FYNNEI, per germline. V lost 6 bases, J lost 9 bases, and 21 bases lay in between. This CDR3 has 14 residues. What was sequenced was PBMCs (not recorded whether the cells were cultured). This chain uses TRBV2 with TRBJ2-7, with D hard to call. The receptor was isolated from a female donor with multiple sclerosis, enrolled in a pregnancy study. Here the CDR3 DNA reads TGTGCCAGCAGGGGCGTAGCCGGACCGTCCGGGCAGTACTTC. The encoded protein is CASRGVAGPSGQYF.